This TCR beta chain was sequenced for a study of shared clonotypes between healthy human individuals. The study, taken as a whole, reports: Larger estimated richness was generally recorded for naive subsets relative to memory subsets. Clonotypes which were not shared had lower generation probabilities than clonotypes that all four donors shared.

Caucasian adults living in Nashville, Tennessee, provided all samples. Produced via immunoSEQ multiplex PCR; TCRdb's table is partial and in-frame only. The sample lists roughly 1.4 million clones; approximately 98.5% were seen once. Remarks on this clone: The antigen is undetermined.

Germline V gives CDR1 WNHNN, CDR2 SYGVQD (reference sequence). The ends lost 1 base at V and 1 base at J; junction bases unmatched: 10. CDR3 size: 18 residues. The V gene is TRBV10-1, the J gene TRBJ2-1; 7 bases are shared with TRBD2. The receptor was derived from a man aged 25 to 40 in good health. The specimen sequenced was naive CD4+ T cells sorted from blood. Subset specified: CD45RA+ positively selected. The CDR3 coding sequence is TGCGCCAGCAGTGAGTGGTTGCGGGAGCCTCCGTCCTACAATGAGCAGTTCTTC. This gives the protein CASSEWLREPPSYNEQFF.